Below are 5 T cell receptor beta chains sequenced from a single sample in a study of blood T cells in healthy people across ages. The second PCR ran roughly 6 to 11 cycles with a sample-barcoded 5' primer and J-beta primers. TCRdb re-analysed the 5' RACE reads in MiXCR, keeping a single row per CDR3 protein. The sample consists of under 1,000,000 distinct CDR3 sequences, roughly 35% of them appearing once. Material for sequencing was blood. These receptors all come from a man aged 18-30 years in good health.

A note on this clonotype: This sequence may be a read error, since a much larger clone differs from it by one base. The J gene is TRBJ2-1, the V gene TRBV12-3 or TRBV12-4, with D tentatively TRBD2 (7 bases). V lost 3 bases and J lost 12, with 21 bases in between. This CDR3 spans 15 amino acids. The CDR3 DNA is TGTGCCAGCAGTTTTCAGGGGCAGACTAGCAGTGCGCAGTTCTTC. Translated, it gives CASSFQGQTSSAQFF.

The V and J genes are TRBV20-1 and TRBJ1-6; no reliable D call. Germline CDR1 and CDR2: DFQATT and SNEGSKA (reference sequence). V shed 4 bases and J shed 0 bases, with 16 bases lying between them. There are 17 residues in the CDR3. In nucleotides, the CDR3 is TGCAGTGCTACCGGACCGCAAAGGGTCTCCTATAATTCACCCCTCCACTTT. This gives the protein CSATGPQRVSYNSPLHF.

This clonotype was detected only a few times. The chain joins TRBV5-1 to TRBJ2-7, with no clear D. The CDR3 runs 15 residues. V shed 0 bases and J shed 1 base, with 11 bases lying between them. Germline V gene data show CDR1 as SGHRS and CDR2 as YFSETQ. CDR3 DNA: TGCGCCAGCAGCTTGGAGCCAGGTCCATCCTACGAGCAGTACTTC. Translation: CASSLEPGPSYEQYF.

V is TRBV20-1 and J is TRBJ1-2, with a tentative D call TRBD1 (6 bases). The CDR3 sequence is 13 residues long. Deletions cut 0 bases from V and 7 bases from J, with 12 bases between. Germline values: CDR1 DFQATT, CDR2 SNEGSKA (reference sequence). The CDR3 loop is CSARDLGTSGYTF. The CDR3 DNA reads as TGCAGTGCTAGAGATCTGGGGACAAGTGGCTACACCTTC.

The chain carries TRBV2 and TRBJ1-2; D is unclear. Looked up from germline, CDR1 is SNHLY and CDR2 is FYNNEI. V lost 5 bases and J 7 bases, leaving 5 bases between the germline ends. The CDR3 loop spans 10 amino acids. The CDR3 loop reads CASSSPGYTF. The CDR3 DNA reads TGTGCCAGCAGTAGCCCTGGCTACACCTTC.